At least ten counts were recorded for the clone carrying this T cell receptor beta chain. Construction of TCR beta libraries relied on iRepertoire HTBI primers and on Arm-PCR targeting CDR3 regions. TCRdb called the multiplex PCR reads again in MiXCR, with one record for every CDR3 protein. The table includes some 220,000 distinct CDR3 sequences, approximately 18% detected once. V lost 1 base and J 7 bases, leaving 10 bases between the germline ends. The CDR3 spans 13 residues. Germline V lookup: CDR1 SEHNR, CDR2 FQNEAQ (reference sequence). This sample is part of a study of regulatory T cells in long-lasting Graves disease. Study information: Antithyroid drugs had been given to newly diagnosed Graves' patients for under 3 months.

Time point in this sample: newly diagnosed GD, antithyroid drugs for less than 3 months. Scientists built the TCR library using RNA that was extracted from PBMCs. Separately, the same data were catalogued under a study of T cells in Graves' hyperthyroidism and ophthalmopathy.

The clonotype originates from a woman in her twenties or thirties with Graves disease. The input for sequencing was peripheral blood mononuclear cells (PBMCs), taken at new diagnosis, from a patient treated with antithyroid drugs. V is TRBV7-9 and J is TRBJ1-2, with D unresolved. CDR3 region: CASSLVEEGGYTF. CDR3 coding DNA: TGTGCCAGCAGCTTAGTCGAGGAGGGTGGCTACACCTTC.